What follows are 24 T cell receptor beta chains derived from one specimen sequenced in a study of beta chain features in type 1 diabetes. Since all of the isolated RNA was reverse transcribed, expressed TCRB transcripts were what got sequenced. The data were produced by immunoSEQ multiplex PCR, yet TCRdb's version contains in-frame clones alone and is incomplete. The data contain about 320,000 clones, approximately 14% of them singletons. The sequenced material came from central memory CD4+ T cells from blood. The origin of the receptors is a man younger than 40 in good health.

The table lists this clone with many counts. The V and J genes are TRBV29-1 and TRBJ2-1, with 11 bases fitting TRBD1. Losses at the gene ends were 7 bases for V and 2 bases for J; bases not matched to a gene: 4. Germline CDR1 and CDR2: SQVTM and ANQGSEA. The CDR3 totals 14 residues. The CDR3 DNA sequence: TGCAGCGCCATGGGACAGGGGGCCTACAATGAGCAGTTCTTC. This sequence encodes CSAMGQGAYNEQFF.

The gene calls are TRBV7-9 and TRBJ2-2, with 8 positions matching TRBD2. The V gene's germline CDR1 is SEHNR and CDR2 FQNEAQ (reference sequence). The CDR3 loop spans 15 amino acids. V trimming: 5 bases; J trimming: 1 base; junction bases outside the gene matches: 3. The CDR3 region has the DNA TGTGCCAGCAGCCCTAGCGGGCGGAACACCGGGGAGCTGTTTTTT. It encodes CASSPSGRNTGELFF.

The chain carries TRBV6-5 and TRBJ2-5; TRBD2 matches at 10 bases. Losses at the gene ends were 8 bases for V and 9 bases for J; bases not matched to a gene: 15. The CDR3 has 15 amino acids. In germline, CDR1 is MNHEY, CDR2 SVGAGI. In DNA form, the CDR3 reads TGTGCCAGCGGACCTAGCGGGGGTAAAAAGGGGGCCCAGTACTTC. Translation gives CASGPSGGKKGAQYF.

The chain joins TRBV27 to TRBJ2-5, with D tentatively TRBD1 or TRBD2 (6 bases each). CDR3 length equals 15 residues. The ends were cut back, 5 bases at V and 2 bases at J, with 15 bases in the middle. Germline CDR1 reads MNHEY; CDR2 reads SMNVEV (reference sequence). The CDR3 sequence: CASSRGAVGQETQYF. The CDR3 DNA reads as TGTGCCAGCAGTAGGGGGGCGGTCGGGCAAGAGACCCAGTACTTC.

V usage is TRBV10-3 and J usage is TRBJ2-2, with TRBD1 matching 8 bases. V gave up 6 bases and J gave up 1 base; unmatched junction bases: 4. CDR3 length equals 15 residues. Germline V gene data show CDR1 as ENHRY and CDR2 as SYGVKD. The CDR3 region has the DNA TGTGCCATCAGGGACAGGGTAGAGAACACCGGGGAGCTGTTTTTT. It encodes CAIRDRVENTGELFF.

This clone was picked up a small number of times. J is TRBJ1-5 and V is TRBV10-3, with 7 nucleotides matching TRBD1. The CDR3 extends over 16 amino acids. Germline CDR1 is ENHRY and CDR2 is SYGVKD. With 0 bases clipped from V and 2 bases from J, the junction kept 4 bases outside the gene matches. The CDR3 nucleotides read TGTGCCATCAGTGAGTCGAGACAGGGCGGCAATCAGCCCCAGCATTTT. It encodes CAISESRQGGNQPQHF.

For the CDR3, the DNA is TGTGCCAGCAGGCCTGTCTTGGGGGATAACTATGGCTACACCTTC. Its protein is CASRPVLGDNYGYTF. The rearrangement uses TRBV7-2 and TRBJ1-2; possibly TRBD1 for D (5 bases). V was shortened by 6 bases and J by 1 base, with 15 bases between the two germline ends. This CDR3 is 15 amino acids long. Looked up from germline, CDR1 is SGHTA and CDR2 is FQGNSA.

CDR3 DNA sequence: TGTGCCAGCAGCCCCGCAGGGATTTACGAGCAGTACGTC. The encoded protein is CASSPAGIYEQYV. The chain carries TRBV7-8 and TRBJ2-7, with a weak D call TRBD1 (5 bases). The CDR3 totals 13 residues. V was clipped by 5 bases and J by 4 bases, with 12 bases between them. The germline gives CDR1 SGHVS, CDR2 FQNEAQ.

The rearrangement links TRBV4-2 to TRBJ1-1; 9 bases align to TRBD1. V lost 4 bases to trimming and J lost 0 bases; unmatched junction nucleotides: 9. The germline CDR1 and CDR2 sequences are LGHNA and YNFKEQ. The length of the CDR3 is 17 residues. The chain's CDR3 is CASSPHPGQGMNTEAFF. CDR3 coding DNA: TGTGCCAGCAGCCCGCATCCGGGACAGGGTATGAACACTGAAGCTTTCTTT.

The V gene is TRBV7-2, the J gene TRBJ1-1; D is unresolved. The CDR3 is 16 amino acids. Germline CDR1 is SGHTA and CDR2 is FQGNSA. Trimming took off 0 bases at V and 1 base at J, with 12 bases between the two ends. CDR3 nucleotide sequence: TGTGCCAGCAGCTTAGCGGGGAGGATAGAGAACACTGAAGCTTTCTTT. The encoded protein is CASSLAGRIENTEAFF.

Worth noting for this clone: A much more abundant neighbour one base away suggests this may be a read error. This rearrangement joins TRBV7-2 to TRBJ2-3; no firm D call. Germline loops: CDR1 SGHTA, CDR2 FQGNSA. This CDR3 is built from 12 residues. The V gene lost 3 bases and the J gene lost 3 bases, with 4 bases spanning the gap. CDR3 sequence: CASSFSTDTQYF. CDR3 bases: TGTGCCAGCAGCTTTAGTACAGATACGCAGTATTTT.

J is TRBJ2-3 and V is TRBV7-3; a possible D gene is TRBD2 (6 bases). The CDR3 totals 16 residues. Germline-derived CDR1 and CDR2 are SGHTA and FQGTGA. V gave up 0 bases and J gave up 2 bases, with 12 bases separating them. CDR3 loop: CASSLTSGLNTDTQYF. CDR3 nucleotide sequence: TGTGCCAGCAGCTTAACTAGCGGACTAAACACAGATACGCAGTATTTT.

V is TRBV6-1 and J is TRBJ1-1; TRBD1 is a possible D gene (5 bases). This CDR3 contains 11 residues. V was cut by 5 bases and J by 7 bases, with 8 bases left in between. Per germline, CDR1 MNHNS and CDR2 SASEGT. The CDR3 reads CASSRTGEAFF. The CDR3 DNA reads TGTGCCAGCAGTCGTACAGGTGAAGCTTTCTTT.

The rearrangement joins TRBV4-3 to TRBJ1-1, with D unclear. V gave up 3 bases and J gave up 0 bases, with 5 bases separating them. The CDR3 has 13 amino acids. Germline lookup yields CDR1 LGHNA and CDR2 YSLEER. In DNA form, the CDR3 reads TGCGCCAGCAGCCAGAGTCTGAACACTGAAGCTTTCTTT. It is translated as CASSQSLNTEAFF.

The sample holds one count of this clone. This chain uses TRBV9 with TRBJ2-5; 9 bases align to TRBD2. Germline V gene sequence: CDR1 SGDLS, CDR2 YYNGEE. The CDR3 runs 14 residues. Trimming took 5 bases from V and 3 from J; bases not matched to a gene: 5. The CDR3 DNA follows: TGTGCCAGCAGTCATAGCGGGGGCAAAGAGACCCAGTACTTC. Protein sequence: CASSHSGGKETQYF.

This clone has just a few counts. CDR3 loop: CASRGTSGLYGEQFF. CDR3 in DNA: TGCGCCAGCAGGGGGACTAGCGGGCTGTATGGTGAGCAGTTCTTC. This chain links TRBV10-2 with TRBJ2-1; 12 bases fit TRBD2. The length of the CDR3 is 15 residues. Germline CDR1 WSHSY, CDR2 SAAADI. Trimming cost V 6 bases and J 9 bases; bases outside gene matches: 9.

CDR3 in DNA: TGTGCCAGCACGGTTAGGGAGACCCAGTACTTC. It codes for CASTVRETQYF. The J gene is TRBJ2-5, the V gene TRBV2, with D uncertain. V was clipped by 7 bases and J by 5 bases, with 8 bases between them. The germline gives CDR1 SNHLY, CDR2 FYNNEI. This CDR3 is built from 11 residues.

J is TRBJ1-5 and V is TRBV7-2; TRBD1 matches at 9 bases. The length of the CDR3 is 14 residues. V gave up 5 bases and J gave up 4 bases; unmatched junction bases: 3. Germline V gives CDR1 SGHTA, CDR2 FQGNSA. Here the CDR3 DNA reads TGTGCCAGCAGCCGGGACAGGGTAAATCAGCCCCAGCATTTT. This translates into CASSRDRVNQPQHF.

This chain links TRBV19 with TRBJ1-1; D call uncertain. The germline V gene has CDR1 LNHDA and CDR2 SQIVND (reference sequence). Trimming shortened V by 3 bases and J by 0 bases, and 17 bases separated the two germline ends. The CDR3 consists of 17 residues. The CDR3 is CASSIREGSGVNTEAFF. Written as DNA, the CDR3 is TGTGCCAGTAGTATTCGGGAGGGCAGTGGGGTGAACACTGAAGCTTTCTTT.

This rearrangement joins TRBV9 to TRBJ1-2, with unresolved D. The ends were cut back, 1 base at V and 8 bases at J, with 18 bases in the middle. This CDR3 has 15 amino acids. Looked up from germline, CDR1 is SGDLS and CDR2 is YYNGEE. Here the CDR3 DNA reads TGTGCCAGCAGCGTAACCAATAGGGTAGCAGGCGGCTACACCTTC. It codes for CASSVTNRVAGGYTF. Combining the CDR3 with reference TRBV9 and TRBJ1-2 gives the whole variable domain DSGVTQTPKHLITATGQRVTLRCSPRSGDLSVYWYQQSLDQGLQFLIQYYNGEERAKGNILERFSAQQFPDLHSELNLSSLELGDSALYFCASSVTNRVAGGYTFGSGTRLTVV.

V is TRBV10-3 and J is TRBJ2-5, with 10 nucleotides matching TRBD2. The germline CDR1 and CDR2 sequences are ENHRY and SYGVKD. This CDR3 is built from 16 residues. After removal of 8 bases from V and 5 bases from J, the junction contained 14 bases not matched to a gene. The CDR3 coding sequence is TGTGCCATCGGGAAAACTAGCGGGGACGTTGCGGAGACCCAGTACTTC. Translated, it gives CAIGKTSGDVAETQYF.

This clone was counted only a few times. The chain joins TRBV7-9 to TRBJ1-1; perhaps TRBD1 as D (6 bases). Trimming stripped 5 bases from V and 0 bases from J, with 13 bases between. Germline CDR1 is SEHNR and CDR2 is FQNEAQ (reference sequence). The CDR3 contains 15 residues. CDR3: CASSAVGTLNTEAFF. In DNA form, the CDR3 reads TGTGCCAGCAGCGCGGTCGGGACATTGAACACTGAAGCTTTCTTT.

A few counts support this clone. This chain uses TRBV30 with TRBJ2-1; 7 bases are a match to TRBD1. Germline V gene data show CDR1 as GTSNPN and CDR2 as SVGIG (reference sequence). This CDR3 has 14 amino acids. The V and J ends lost 1 base and 6 bases, in that order; junction bases with no gene match: 6. The DNA of the CDR3 is TGTGCCTGGAGTGGACAGGGTTATCTCAATGAGCAGTTCTTC. Translated, it gives CAWSGQGYLNEQFF. The variable domain in full, with the rest retrieved from reference TRBV30 and TRBJ2-1, is SQTIHQWPATLVQPVGSPLSLECTVEGTSNPNLYWYRQAAGRGLQLLFYSVGIGQISSEVPQNLSASRPQDRQFILSSKKLLLSDSGFYLCAWSGQGYLNEQFFGPGTRLTVL.

The J gene is TRBJ2-7, the V gene TRBV15; D not resolved. V was clipped by 5 bases and J by 3 bases, with 5 bases between them. From germline, CDR1 is LNHNV and CDR2 YYDKDF (reference sequence). CDR3 length equals 11 residues. The CDR3 reads CATSPYYEQYF. The DNA for the CDR3 is TGTGCCACCAGCCCCTACTACGAGCAGTACTTC.